The clone carrying this T cell receptor beta chain has only one observation. PCR employed 60 Vbeta and 13 Jbeta primers. Profiled with immunoSEQ multiplex PCR; TCRdb holds only in-frame clones, not every one. The sample records approximately 160,000 clones, 80% to 90% being singletons. The source of the sample is a study of cytomegalovirus exposure and HLA in healthy donors. Germline V lookup: CDR1 SGHRS, CDR2 YFSETQ. The CDR3 loop spans 16 amino acids. V was clipped by 4 bases and J by 3 bases; unmatched bases: 9. Sequencing used PBMCs. J is TRBJ1-5 and V is TRBV5-1; 8 nucleotides line up with TRBD1. The receptor was derived from a woman under 30 in good health and CMV-seronegative. CDR3 region: CASSLTTGQVNQPQHF. CDR3 DNA: TGCGCCAGCAGCCTGACAACGGGACAGGTCAATCAGCCCCAGCATTTT.